These 32 T cell receptor beta chains came from one sample sequenced in a study of blood T cell repertoires in COVID-19. Profiling relied on immunoSEQ multiplex PCR, and the TCRdb table lists in-frame clones only, not all of them. Of roughly 240,000 clones listed, 85% to 90% are singletons. The sequenced sample was PBMCs or T cells enriched from blood (not recorded which). These TCRs come from a man aged 45-65 years who had been exposed to COVID-19.

This clone was detected only a few times. The chain has TRBV3-1 (or the pseudogene TRBV3-2) and TRBJ1-2; a weak D match, TRBD1 (6 bases). The CDR3 is made up of 16 amino acids. Trimming shortened V by 1 base and J by 4 bases, and 16 bases separated the two germline ends. Germline V gene sequence: CDR1 LGHDT, CDR2 YNNKEL (reference sequence). The CDR3 spells CASSQGQQGLGYGYTF. CDR3 nucleotides: TGTGCCAGCAGCCAAGGGCAACAGGGTTTAGGCTATGGCTACACCTTC.

The chain couples TRBV7-2 to TRBJ2-1; 11 bases line up with TRBD2. The CDR3 loop spans 17 amino acids. V dropped 1 base and J dropped 7; count of bases not matched to a gene: 9. Germline V lookup: CDR1 SGHTA, CDR2 FQGNSA. This chain's CDR3 is CASSLVGSGRALNEQFF. In nucleotides, the CDR3 is TGTGCCAGCAGCTTAGTGGGTAGCGGGAGGGCCCTTAATGAGCAGTTCTTC. The entire variable domain, with the rest obtained from reference TRBV7-2 and TRBJ2-1, is as follows: GAGVSQSPSNKVTEKGKDVELRCDPISGHTALYWYRQSLGQGLEFLIYFQGNSAPDKSGLPSDRFSAERTGGSVSTLTIQRTQQEDSAVYLCASSLVGSGRALNEQFFGPGTRLTVL.

The CDR3 DNA reads TGTGCCAGCAGCTTAGACGGACTGTGGGGCAATGAGCAGTTCTTC. It encodes CASSLDGLWGNEQFF. The rearrangement links TRBV11-2 to TRBJ2-1; possibly TRBD2 for D (5 bases). CDR1 and CDR2 (germline): SGHAT, FQNNGV. The length of the CDR3 is 15 residues. With 0 bases removed from V and 6 bases from J, the gap between germline ends came to 12 bases. Drawing the rest from reference TRBV11-2 and TRBJ2-1, the complete variable domain is EAGVAQSPRYKIIEKRQSVAFWCNPISGHATLYWYQQILGQGPKLLIQFQNNGVVDDSQLPKDRFSAERLKGVDSTLKIQPAKLEDSAVYLCASSLDGLWGNEQFFGPGTRLTVL.

V gene TRBV11-2 combines with J gene TRBJ1-2; D gene uncertain. Germline-derived CDR1 and CDR2 are SGHAT and FQNNGV. CDR3 length: 13 amino acids. The V end lost 2 bases, the J end lost 3 bases, and 7 bases lay between the germline ends. The chain's CDR3 is CASSLLADYGYTF. The CDR3 nucleotides read TGTGCCAGCAGCTTATTGGCAGACTATGGCTACACCTTC.

This clone was recorded once. The chain joins TRBV18 to TRBJ2-5; D might be TRBD1 (5 bases). Trimming cost V 6 bases and J 0 bases, with 14 bases left between them. Germline assignment: CDR1 KGHSH and CDR2 LQKENI. This CDR3 region has 15 residues. This CDR3 is CASSPLRGDQETQYF. The CDR3 DNA reads as TGTGCCAGCTCCCCTCTAAGGGGCGACCAAGAGACCCAGTACTTC.

The CDR3 spells CAWGTQGFAYNSPLHF. Here the CDR3 DNA reads TGTGCCTGGGGAACACAGGGATTCGCCTATAATTCACCCCTCCACTTT. The chain uses TRBV30 and TRBJ1-6, with a possible D match to TRBD1 (6 bases). There are 16 residues in the CDR3. Germline assignment: CDR1 GTSNPN and CDR2 SVGIG (reference sequence). V lost 5 bases to trimming and J lost 2 bases, with 16 bases between them.

This clone occurred a few times. The rearrangement joins TRBV29-1 to TRBJ2-3; 12 positions agree with TRBD1. Per germline, CDR1 SQVTM and CDR2 ANQGSEA. Unmatched junction bases numbered 11, after V lost 1 base and J lost 3 bases. The CDR3 sequence is 18 residues long. CDR3 sequence: CSVEGAGTGGVGTDTQYF. CDR3 bases: TGCAGCGTTGAAGGAGCCGGGACAGGGGGCGTCGGGACAGATACGCAGTATTTT.

V is TRBV9 and J is TRBJ2-3; 10 nucleotides line up with TRBD1. After removal of 0 bases from V and 2 bases from J, the junction contained 3 bases not matched to a gene. The CDR3 extends over 16 amino acids. Germline V gene data show CDR1 as SGDLS and CDR2 as YYNGEE. The CDR3 reads CASSVGGQGYTDTQYF. The CDR3 DNA reads as TGTGCCAGCAGCGTAGGGGGACAGGGGTACACAGATACGCAGTATTTT.

V usage is TRBV28 and J usage is TRBJ1-4; 7 nucleotides match TRBD1. Germline CDR1 and CDR2: MDHEN and SYDVKM. V lost 6 bases, J lost 8 bases, and 6 bases stayed unmatched. This CDR3 has 13 residues. CDR3 in amino acids: CASRTGLWEKLFF. DNA for the CDR3: TGTGCCAGCAGGACAGGGCTTTGGGAAAAACTGTTTTTT.

This clone was detected a few times. The V and J genes are TRBV21-1 and TRBJ2-7; the table's D call TRBD2 went unverified against the DNA. TRBV21-1 is a known pseudogene. The CDR3 is made up of 16 amino acids. Written as DNA, the CDR3 is TGTGCCAGCAGCCCGCGGGCGGGGGCTTACTCCTACGAGCAGTACGTC. It translates to CASSPRAGAYSYEQYV.

This clone occurred once. The chain links TRBV5-1 to TRBJ1-2; 7 bases agree with TRBD1. The germline CDR1 and CDR2 sequences are SGHRS and YFSETQ. The CDR3 is 15 residues long. The V segment lost 0 bases and the J segment 8 bases; nucleotides outside the gene matches: 10. The CDR3 DNA is TGCGCCAGCAGCTTGGCCGGGACAGCCGCTGAGGGCTACACCTTC. It specifies CASSLAGTAAEGYTF. The full variable domain, in which reference TRBV5-1 and TRBJ1-2 provide the parts outside the CDR3, is KAGVTQTPRYLIKTRGQQVTLSCSPISGHRSVSWYQQTPGQGLQFLFEYFSETQRNKGNFPGRFSGRQFSNSRSEMNVSTLELGDSALYLCASSLAGTAAEGYTFGSGTRLTVV.

For this clone: Other DNA sequences of this sample code for an identical CDR3. CDR3 residues: CASSILGNTIYF. The CDR3 nucleotides are TGTGCCAGTAGTATTCTGGGAAACACCATATATTTT. The V and J genes are TRBV19 and TRBJ1-3; D is undetermined. This CDR3 spans 12 amino acids. V lost 3 bases, J lost 4 bases, and 4 bases lay in between. The V gene's germline CDR1 is LNHDA and CDR2 SQIVND (reference sequence).

The chain links TRBV10-3 to TRBJ2-7; 11 bases fit TRBD2. The V segment lost 6 bases and the J segment 6 bases; nucleotides outside the gene matches: 7. Germline CDR1 is ENHRY and CDR2 is SYGVKD. The CDR3 extends over 14 amino acids. The CDR3 spells CAISQTSGIGEQYV. The CDR3, as DNA: TGTGCCATCAGCCAGACTAGCGGGATCGGCGAGCAGTACGTC.

With regard to this clone: The sample holds other DNA sequences that translate to the same CDR3. V is TRBV11-2 and J is TRBJ2-1; maybe TRBD2 (6 bases). The CDR3 has 14 amino acids. CDR1 and CDR2 (germline): SGHAT, FQNNGV. The V gene lost 1 base and the J gene lost 4 bases, with 8 bases spanning the gap. DNA of the CDR3: TGTGCCAGCAGCTTAGCGGGAGTATACAATGAGCAGTTCTTC. Encoded protein: CASSLAGVYNEQFF.

This chain connects TRBV6-1 to TRBJ1-2, with a weak D call TRBD1 (5 bases). Germline V gene lookup returns CDR1 MNHNS and CDR2 SASEGT. V dropped 1 base and J dropped 4 bases, with 13 bases sitting between them. This CDR3 contains 15 residues. As DNA, the CDR3 is TGTGCCAGCAGTGAAGGCCCCTGGGGGGGCTATGGCTACACCTTC. This gives the protein CASSEGPWGGYGYTF.

This sequence joins TRBV5-1 and TRBJ2-3; the match to TRBD1 covers 8 bases. CDR3 length: 13 residues. After removal of 3 bases from V and 6 bases from J, the junction contained 3 bases not matched to a gene. CDR1 and CDR2 from the germline V gene are SGHRS and YFSETQ. In DNA, the CDR3 is TGCGCCAGCAGCTCAGGGGGCAAGGATACGCAGTATTTT. Translated, it gives CASSSGGKDTQYF.

The chain has TRBV27 and TRBJ2-2, with a weak D call TRBD2 (6 bases). V lost 3 bases, J lost 6 bases, and 11 bases lay in between. CDR1 MNHEY and CDR2 SMNVEV come from the germline V gene (reference sequence). This CDR3 comprises 14 residues. CDR3 coding DNA: TGTGCCAGCAGTTTTAGTCGGAGGGCCGGGGAGCTGTTTTTT. Its protein is CASSFSRRAGELFF.

The chain employs TRBV7-2 and TRBJ1-2; TRBD1 matches 8 bases. Germline V gene lookup returns CDR1 SGHTA and CDR2 FQGNSA. The length of the CDR3 is 16 residues. Trimming cost V 2 bases and J 6 bases; bases outside gene matches: 11. The CDR3 sequence: CASSLNSPGTGDGYTF. CDR3 DNA: TGTGCCAGCAGCTTAAATAGTCCCGGGACAGGAGATGGCTACACCTTC.

J is TRBJ1-2 and V is TRBV9; TRBD1 might be the D (6 bases). The CDR3 contains 12 residues. CDR1 is SGDLS and CDR2 is YYNGEE in the germline V gene. V was clipped by 5 bases and J by 5 bases, with 10 bases between them. In DNA, the CDR3 is TGTGCCAGCAGTCCCAGGGGTTATGGCTACACCTTC. Translating gives CASSPRGYGYTF.

A word on this clone: A read error may explain this, as a much larger clone is one base away. The CDR3 is CASSLLADTQYF. The CDR3 DNA reads as TGTGCCAGCAGCTTATTAGCAGATACGCAGTATTTT. The chain employs TRBV7-2 and TRBJ2-3; D remains unclear. The CDR3 runs 12 residues. V dropped 2 bases and J dropped 4 bases, with 4 bases sitting between them. Germline loops: CDR1 SGHTA, CDR2 FQGNSA.

The J gene is TRBJ2-5, the V gene TRBV12-3 or TRBV12-4, with TRBD2 matching 7 bases. Trimming removed 5 bases from V and 3 bases from J; junction bases left unmatched: 3. CDR3 size: 13 residues. The CDR3 coding sequence is TGTGCCAGCAGTGGACTAGGAGAAGAGACCCAGTACTTC. Translation: CASSGLGEETQYF.

The genes are TRBV27 and TRBJ1-1; D is unclear. The V end lost 3 bases, the J end lost 3 bases, and 8 bases lay between the germline ends. This CDR3 comprises 13 residues. From germline, CDR1 is MNHEY and CDR2 SMNVEV (reference sequence). The CDR3: CASSFMGDTEAFF. CDR3 DNA sequence: TGTGCCAGCAGTTTTATGGGCGACACTGAAGCTTTCTTT.

The J gene is TRBJ1-5, the V gene TRBV2; possible D gene TRBD1, 6 bases. Germline values: CDR1 SNHLY, CDR2 FYNNEI. This CDR3 is 14 amino acids long. V lost 6 bases and J lost 5, with 14 bases in between. CDR3: CASSYRGQYQPQHF. The CDR3 DNA reads TGTGCCAGCAGCTATCGCGGACAGTATCAGCCCCAGCATTTT.

The J gene is TRBJ1-3, the V gene TRBV9; D is possibly TRBD1 (5 bases). Germline CDR1 SGDLS, CDR2 YYNGEE. This CDR3 contains 17 residues. Trimming took off 4 bases at V and 1 base at J, with 18 bases between the two ends. The CDR3 protein is CASSPQIDSQSGNTIYF. The CDR3 DNA follows: TGTGCCAGCAGCCCCCAAATAGACAGTCAATCTGGAAACACCATATATTTT.

The chain links TRBV7-9 to TRBJ2-5, with 13 positions matching TRBD2. Germline V gene data show CDR1 as SEHNR and CDR2 as FQNEAQ (reference sequence). This CDR3 has 19 residues. Germline trimming cut 2 bases from V and 0 bases from J; bases unmatched to any gene: 9. CDR3 sequence: CASSLYLGLAGDDQETQYF. The DNA of the CDR3 is TGTGCCAGCAGCTTATACCTTGGACTAGCGGGAGACGACCAAGAGACCCAGTACTTC.

This sequence joins TRBV28 and TRBJ2-7, with TRBD1 matching 8 bases. The V segment lost 7 bases and the J segment 2 bases; nucleotides outside the gene matches: 7. Per germline, CDR1 MDHEN and CDR2 SYDVKM. This CDR3 is built from 14 residues. The CDR3, as DNA: TGTGCCAGCAACTCCCCGGACAGGGCCTACGAGCAGTACGTC. Translating it yields CASNSPDRAYEQYV.

The chain combines TRBV7-9 with TRBJ2-3; TRBD1 is a possible D gene (6 bases). The CDR3 spans 14 residues. V shed 5 bases and J shed 2 bases, with 11 bases lying between them. Looked up from germline, CDR1 is SEHNR and CDR2 is FQNEAQ (reference sequence). CDR3 protein: CASSLQGNTDTQYF. In DNA form, the CDR3 reads TGTGCCAGCAGCCTACAGGGAAACACAGATACGCAGTATTTT.

The V and J genes are TRBV5-1 and TRBJ1-1; D perhaps matches TRBD1 (5 bases). CDR3 size: 14 residues. With 3 bases removed from V and 2 bases from J, the gap between germline ends came to 11 bases. Germline CDR1 and CDR2: SGHRS and YFSETQ. The CDR3 bases are TGCGCCAGCAGCTCTCAGGGTTTCAACACTGAAGCTTTCTTT. Protein: CASSSQGFNTEAFF.

In this sample, this clone turned up once. This chain joins TRBV9 and TRBJ2-1, with a possible D match to TRBD1 (6 bases). The CDR3 has 13 amino acids. Trimming stripped 2 bases from V and 12 bases from J, with 15 bases between. CDR1 is SGDLS and CDR2 is YYNGEE in the germline V gene. Here the CDR3 DNA reads TGTGCCAGCAGCGTTAGAGGGGGATTAGGGCAGTTCTTC. This translates into CASSVRGGLGQFF.

The rearrangement links TRBV18 to TRBJ1-6; 10 nucleotides agree with TRBD1. V trimming: 6 bases; J trimming: 6 bases; junction bases outside the gene matches: 5. The V gene's germline CDR1 is KGHSH and CDR2 LQKENI. The CDR3 runs to 15 residues. The CDR3, as DNA: TGTGCCAGCTCGCCGGGACAGGGGAGTAATTCACCCCTCCACTTT. Translation gives CASSPGQGSNSPLHF.

The chain employs TRBV5-1 and TRBJ2-3; D gene ambiguous. CDR1 is SGHRS, CDR2 YFSETQ, per germline. This CDR3 comprises 14 residues. Trimming shortened V by 1 base and J by 2 bases, and 8 bases separated the two germline ends. The CDR3 here is CASSLMTPTDTQYF. CDR3 bases: TGCGCCAGCAGCTTGATGACACCCACAGATACGCAGTATTTT. Looking up the rest from reference TRBV5-1 and TRBJ2-3 gives the full variable domain: KAGVTQTPRYLIKTRGQQVTLSCSPISGHRSVSWYQQTPGQGLQFLFEYFSETQRNKGNFPGRFSGRQFSNSRSEMNVSTLELGDSALYLCASSLMTPTDTQYFGPGTRLTVL.

V and J are TRBV28 and TRBJ1-1; 8 nucleotides match TRBD1. Germline lookup yields CDR1 MDHEN and CDR2 SYDVKM. V dropped 5 bases and J dropped 10; count of bases not matched to a gene: 12. The CDR3 consists of 14 residues. CDR3 DNA sequence: TGTGCCAGCAGTCCTCCGGGACAGGTATCTGTAGCTTTCTTT. It specifies CASSPPGQVSVAFF.